The 6 T cell receptor beta chains listed next were all sequenced from one sample in a study of T cells in Graves' hyperthyroidism and ophthalmopathy. Researchers amplified the TCR beta CDR3 regions from RNA transcripts. HTBI primers were used for first-round RT-PCR of the TCR CDR3. TCRdb reprocessed the multiplex PCR reads via MiXCR and lists one record per CDR3 protein. The sample includes more than 45,000 distinct CDR3 sequences, 49% of them seen just once. The sequenced sample was blood. These receptors were taken from a young woman with Graves' ophthalmopathy.

Of note for this clonotype: Relative to the germline gene, one junction end is altered; a read error may explain this. The chain has TRBV5-4 and TRBJ1-5, with D perhaps matching TRBD1 (6 bases). The germline gives CDR1 SGHNT, CDR2 YYREEE (reference sequence). The CDR3 consists of 17 residues. The CDR3: CASSSWDPGRGGQSQHF. The CDR3 coding sequence is TGTGCCAGCAGCAGTTGGGACCCAGGGAGGGGGGGTCAGTCCCAGCATTTT. Complete variable domain (other parts from reference TRBV5-4 and TRBJ1-5): ETGVTQSPTHLIKTRGQQVTLRCSSQSGHNTVSWYQQALGQGPQFIFQYYREEENGRGNFPPRFSGLQFPNYSSELNVNALELDDSALYLCASSSWDPGRGGQSQHFGDGTRLSIL.

J is TRBJ2-4 and V is TRBV9; 8 bases are shared with TRBD1. Per germline, CDR1 SGDLS and CDR2 YYNGEE. V lost 0 bases and J lost 6; bases outside the gene matches: 14. This CDR3 is 18 amino acids long. The CDR3 bases are TGTGCCAGCAGCGTAGCTACTGGGCAGGGGGCCTCTGGAAACATTCAGTACTTC. Translated, it gives CASSVATGQGASGNIQYF.

In regard to this clonotype: Since no conserved phenylalanine or tryptophan closes the CDR3, a read error is the likely cause. The gene calls are TRBV2 and TRBJ2-2, with TRBD1 matching over 7 bases. The CDR3 has 16 residues. Germline-derived CDR1 and CDR2 are SNHLY and FYNNEI. Written as DNA, the CDR3 is TGTGCCAGCAACCAGATGGGGACAGCAAACACTGGGGAGCTGTTTCTT. This encodes CASNQMGTANTGELFL.

Ten or more counts support this clonotype. The rearrangement links TRBV5-6 to TRBJ2-2, with 14 bases that match TRBD2. Germline values: CDR1 SGHDT, CDR2 YYEEEE. The ends lost 0 bases at V and 1 base at J; junction bases unmatched: 8. The CDR3 covers 20 residues. CDR3 in DNA: TGTGCCAGCAGCTTGGTTTTTTTGGGACTAGCGGGAGAGAACACCGGGGAGCTGTTTTTT. It specifies CASSLVFLGLAGENTGELFF.

As regards this clonotype: Compared with germline, one end of the junction differs, possibly owing to a read error. The genes are TRBV6-6 and TRBJ2-7; 8 bases align to TRBD2. Germline V gives CDR1 MNHNY, CDR2 SVGAGI (reference sequence). The CDR3 contains 15 residues. CDR3 residues: CASSSGGGLAYEQHF. The CDR3 DNA is TGTGCCAGCAGTTCCGGCGGGGGGCTCGCCTACGAGCAGCACTTC.

This clonotype showed up just a few times. This chain connects TRBV2 to TRBJ1-5; D not resolved. Deletions cut 10 bases from V and 5 bases from J, with 12 bases between. The germline gives CDR1 SNHLY, CDR2 FYNNEI. This CDR3 has 12 residues. The CDR3 DNA sequence: TGTGCCATCACGGACGGTTATCAGCCCCAGCATTTT. Residues: CAITDGYQPQHF.